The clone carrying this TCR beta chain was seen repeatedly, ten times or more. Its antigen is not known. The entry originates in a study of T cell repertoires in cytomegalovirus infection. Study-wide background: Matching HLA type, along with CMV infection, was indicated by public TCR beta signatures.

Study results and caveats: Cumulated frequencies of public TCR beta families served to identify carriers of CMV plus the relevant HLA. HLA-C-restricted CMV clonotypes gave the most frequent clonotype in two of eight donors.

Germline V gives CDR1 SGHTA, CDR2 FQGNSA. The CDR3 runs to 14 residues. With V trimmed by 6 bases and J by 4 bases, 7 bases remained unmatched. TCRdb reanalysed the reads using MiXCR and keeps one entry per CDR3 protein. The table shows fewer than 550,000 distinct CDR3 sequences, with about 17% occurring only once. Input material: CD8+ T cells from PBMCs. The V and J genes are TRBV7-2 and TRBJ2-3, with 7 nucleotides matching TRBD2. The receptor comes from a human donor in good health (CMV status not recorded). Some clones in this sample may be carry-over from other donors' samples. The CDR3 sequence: CASSWSGGADTQYF. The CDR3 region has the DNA TGTGCCAGCAGTTGGTCGGGAGGTGCAGATACGCAGTATTTT. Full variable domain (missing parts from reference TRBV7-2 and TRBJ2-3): GAGVSQSPSNKVTEKGKDVELRCDPISGHTALYWYRQSLGQGLEFLIYFQGNSAPDKSGLPSDRFSAERTGGSVSTLTIQRTQQEDSAVYLCASSWSGGADTQYFGPGTRLTVL.